The next 10 T cell receptor beta chains were all read from a single sample in a study of cytomegalovirus exposure and HLA in healthy donors. Sequencing used immunoSEQ multiplex PCR; TCRdb keeps in-frame clones, though not all of them. The sample contains tens of thousands of clones, 89% of which appear only once. The sequencing sample was made of PBMCs. The receptors were gathered from a woman aged 18-29 years in good health and CMV-seronegative.

DNA of the CDR3: TGTGCCAGCAGATCCCCTGCGAGTAAAAACCAAGAGACCCAGTACTTC. It codes for CASRSPASKNQETQYF. The rearrangement uses TRBV7-9 and TRBJ2-5; unclear D gene. The V gene lost 6 bases and the J gene lost 0 bases, with 17 bases spanning the gap. The germline gives CDR1 SEHNR, CDR2 FQNEAQ (reference sequence). This CDR3 has 16 amino acids.

The genes are TRBV5-1 and TRBJ2-7; tentative D call: TRBD1 (6 bases). Trimming cost V 4 bases and J 0 bases, with 8 bases left between them. This CDR3 has 13 residues. Germline CDR1 SGHRS, CDR2 YFSETQ. CDR3 in DNA: TGCGCCAGCAGCGGGGACAACTCCTACGAGCAGTACTTC. Residues: CASSGDNSYEQYF.

CDR3 bases: TGTGCCAGCAGGATGACAGGAATGAACACTGAAGCTTTCTTT. Amino acids: CASRMTGMNTEAFF. The chain is built from TRBV5-4 and TRBJ1-1, with D possibly being TRBD1 (6 bases). V lost 5 bases, J lost 0 bases, and 11 bases lay in between. The CDR3 contains 14 residues. The germline V gene has CDR1 SGHNT and CDR2 YYREEE (reference sequence).

This clone appeared a single time. This chain connects TRBV30 to TRBJ2-1; D is unclear. Looked up from germline, CDR1 is GTSNPN and CDR2 is SVGIG (reference sequence). The CDR3 consists of 11 residues. Trimming stripped 6 bases from V and 5 bases from J, with 8 bases between. The CDR3 DNA reads TGTGCCTGCGGCGGAAACAATGAGCAGTTCTTC. Translated, it gives CACGGNNEQFF. Full variable domain (missing parts from reference TRBV30 and TRBJ2-1): SQTIHQWPATLVQPVGSPLSLECTVEGTSNPNLYWYRQAAGRGLQLLFYSVGIGQISSEVPQNLSASRPQDRQFILSSKKLLLSDSGFYLCACGGNNEQFFGPGTRLTVL.

This chain connects TRBV14 to TRBJ1-2; D ambiguous. This CDR3 is built from 12 residues. Germline values: CDR1 SGHDN, CDR2 FVKESK. The V end was cut by 4 bases, the J end by 6 bases, with 9 bases between. The CDR3 sequence is CASSLGLHGYTF. In DNA, the CDR3 is TGTGCCAGCAGCCTTGGGCTTCATGGCTACACCTTC. Filled out from reference TRBV14 and TRBJ1-2, the complete variable domain reads EAGVTQFPSHSVIEKGQTVTLRCDPISGHDNLYWYRRVMGKEIKFLLHFVKESKQDESGMPNNRFLAERTGGTYSTLKVQPAELEDSGVYFCASSLGLHGYTFGSGTRLTVV.

The chain uses TRBV4-1 and TRBJ2-4; tentatively, D is TRBD1 (5 bases). This CDR3 has 13 amino acids. Per the germline V gene, CDR1 is MGHRA and CDR2 is YSYEKL. The V end was cut by 2 bases, the J end by 5 bases, with 7 bases between. DNA for the CDR3: TGCGCCAGCAGCCAACCGACAGAAAACATTCAGTACTTC. It yields the protein CASSQPTENIQYF.

The J gene is TRBJ1-6, the V gene TRBV28; no clear D. The length of the CDR3 is 13 residues. Looked up from germline, CDR1 is MDHEN and CDR2 is SYDVKM. The germline V and J ends were trimmed by 8 bases and 10 bases, with 15 bases remaining between them. CDR3 in amino acids: CASGSYEESPLHF. In nucleotides, the CDR3 is TGTGCCAGCGGTTCCTACGAGGAGTCACCCCTCCACTTT.

V gene TRBV4-1 combines with J gene TRBJ1-2, with D possibly matching TRBD1 (5 bases). Trimming cost V 0 bases and J 8 bases, with 19 bases left between them. The CDR3 runs 16 residues. Germline V gives CDR1 MGHRA, CDR2 YSYEKL. The CDR3 reads CASSQDSLGPTWGYTF. The CDR3, as DNA: TGCGCCAGCAGCCAAGATAGTTTGGGGCCTACTTGGGGCTACACCTTC.

V gene TRBV15 combines with J gene TRBJ2-7; 8 positions match TRBD1. Unmatched junction bases numbered 3, after V lost 6 bases and J lost 5 bases. CDR1 and CDR2 (germline): LNHNV, YYDKDF (reference sequence). There are 12 residues in the CDR3. The CDR3 DNA sequence: TGTGCCACCAGTGACAGGGGAAACGAGCAGTACTTC. Residues: CATSDRGNEQYF.

The genes are TRBV9 and TRBJ2-3; no clear D. CDR1 and CDR2 from the germline V gene are SGDLS and YYNGEE. The CDR3 is made up of 15 amino acids. The V end lost 0 bases, the J end lost 4 bases, and 12 bases lay between the germline ends. CDR3 in amino acids: CASSVEATTPDTQYF. Here the CDR3 DNA reads TGTGCCAGCAGCGTAGAAGCGACCACGCCAGATACGCAGTATTTT. The full variable domain, in which reference TRBV9 and TRBJ2-3 provide the parts outside the CDR3, is DSGVTQTPKHLITATGQRVTLRCSPRSGDLSVYWYQQSLDQGLQFLIQYYNGEERAKGNILERFSAQQFPDLHSELNLSSLELGDSALYFCASSVEATTPDTQYFGPGTRLTVL.